What follows are 17 T cell receptor beta chains derived from one specimen sequenced in a study of T cell responses to AZD1222 COVID-19 vaccine. Assay: immunoSEQ multiplex PCR; the TCRdb copy retains only in-frame clones and omits some. The table shows about 140,000 clones, with 90% occurring only once. The specimen comprised peripheral blood, sampled on day 0 of AZD1222 vaccination. The receptor source for this set is an adult in good health.

V usage is TRBV19 and J usage is TRBJ1-6; D is uncertain. Trimming pared 3 bases from V and 7 bases from J, leaving 7 bases between. This CDR3 spans 13 amino acids. Germline V gives CDR1 LNHDA, CDR2 SQIVND (reference sequence). CDR3 sequence: CASSISWNSPLHF. Here the CDR3 DNA reads TGTGCCAGTAGTATTAGTTGGAATTCACCCCTCCACTTT.

The chain is built from TRBV5-1 and TRBJ1-6; no reliable D call. V shed 0 bases and J shed 7 bases, with 14 bases lying between them. The germline gives CDR1 SGHRS, CDR2 YFSETQ. The CDR3 contains 16 residues. Here the CDR3 reads CASSLVMARENSPLHF. The CDR3, as DNA: TGCGCCAGCAGCTTGGTCATGGCGAGGGAGAATTCACCCCTCCACTTT. The whole variable domain, filled in from reference TRBV5-1 and TRBJ1-6, reads KAGVTQTPRYLIKTRGQQVTLSCSPISGHRSVSWYQQTPGQGLQFLFEYFSETQRNKGNFPGRFSGRQFSNSRSEMNVSTLELGDSALYLCASSLVMARENSPLHFGNGTRLTVT.

CDR3 loop: CASSLETSYEQYF. The CDR3 nucleotides read TGTGCCAGCAGCTTAGAAACCTCCTACGAGCAGTACTTC. This chain connects TRBV5-4 to TRBJ2-7; D unresolved. Germline values: CDR1 SGHNT, CDR2 YYREEE (reference sequence). The CDR3 is made up of 13 amino acids. V lost 2 bases to trimming and J lost 0 bases, with 6 bases between them.

The chain is built from TRBV9 and TRBJ2-3; 8 bases are a match to TRBD2. CDR1 is SGDLS and CDR2 is YYNGEE in the germline V gene. Trimming removed 2 bases from V and 4 bases from J; junction bases left unmatched: 9. The CDR3 has 16 residues. CDR3: CASSVKEGLVPDTQYF. CDR3 sequence (DNA): TGTGCCAGCAGCGTTAAAGAGGGACTAGTCCCAGATACGCAGTATTTT.

This chain uses TRBV5-1 with TRBJ1-2; possible D gene TRBD1, 6 bases. Germline loops: CDR1 SGHRS, CDR2 YFSETQ. The CDR3 spans 15 residues. The germline V and J ends were trimmed by 0 bases and 5 bases, with 14 bases remaining between them. In DNA form, the CDR3 reads TGCGCCAGCAGCTTGGCTCCGGGGGCGGAGTATGGCTACACCTTC. This translates into CASSLAPGAEYGYTF.

The gene calls are TRBV11-3 and TRBJ2-6; D unresolved. Germline V lookup: CDR1 SGHNT, CDR2 YENEEA. This CDR3 comprises 16 residues. Deletions cut 1 base from V and 0 bases from J, with 7 bases between. In DNA form, the CDR3 reads TGTGCCAGCAGCTTAGTCCCCGTCTCTGGGGCCAACGTCCTGACTTTC. It is translated as CASSLVPVSGANVLTF.

V is TRBV27 and J is TRBJ1-2, with 9 bases that match TRBD1. CDR3 size: 14 residues. CDR1 is MNHEY, CDR2 SMNVEV, per germline (reference sequence). V lost 5 bases, J lost 3 bases, and 4 bases stayed unmatched. CDR3 sequence (DNA): TGTGCCAGCAGTCCTGGACAGGGGTACTATGGCTACACCTTC. The encoded protein is CASSPGQGYYGYTF.

The chain is built from TRBV2 and TRBJ1-5; tentatively, D is TRBD1 (6 bases). The CDR3 contains 13 residues. Germline V gene data show CDR1 as SNHLY and CDR2 as FYNNEI. Trimming removed 4 bases at V and 2 bases at J, with 6 bases between. The CDR3 reads CASSGQGNQPQHF. The CDR3 coding sequence is TGTGCCAGCAGTGGACAGGGCAATCAGCCCCAGCATTTT.

The J gene is TRBJ1-1, the V gene TRBV14, with TRBD1 matching over 8 bases. The V gene end was trimmed by 4 bases and the J gene end by 4 bases; junction bases not matched to a gene: 11. The germline V gene has CDR1 SGHDN and CDR2 FVKESK. The CDR3 consists of 16 residues. The CDR3 bases are TGTGCCAGCAGCCCCAGGCCCAGGGGGCGCGTCACTGAAGCTTTCTTT. It yields the protein CASSPRPRGRVTEAFF. The full variable domain, in which reference TRBV14 and TRBJ1-1 provide the parts outside the CDR3, is EAGVTQFPSHSVIEKGQTVTLRCDPISGHDNLYWYRRVMGKEIKFLLHFVKESKQDESGMPNNRFLAERTGGTYSTLKVQPAELEDSGVYFCASSPRPRGRVTEAFFGQGTRLTVV.

The chain employs TRBV7-3 and TRBJ1-6; unclear D gene. Germline V gene data show CDR1 as SGHTA and CDR2 as FQGTGA. The CDR3 runs 17 residues. V was shortened by 2 bases and J by 9 bases, with 20 bases between the two germline ends. Written as DNA, the CDR3 is TGTGCCAGCAGCTTATTGCCTCGGGCGGAGGATCCTTCACCCCTCCACTTT. It is translated as CASSLLPRAEDPSPLHF. Combining the CDR3 with reference TRBV7-3 and TRBJ1-6 gives the whole variable domain GAGVSQTPSNKVTEKGKYVELRCDPISGHTALYWYRQSLGQGPEFLIYFQGTGAADDSGLPNDRFFAVRPEGSVSTLKIQRTERGDSAVYLCASSLLPRAEDPSPLHFGNGTRLTVT.

This clone was recorded once. The chain is built from TRBV5-6 and TRBJ1-1, with TRBD1 matching over 9 bases. Germline CDR1 is SGHDT and CDR2 is YYEEEE. V lost 2 bases to trimming and J lost 5 bases; unmatched junction nucleotides: 7. CDR3 length: 15 amino acids. For the CDR3, the DNA is TGTGCCAGCAGCTTCGGGACAGGGTGGTCGACTGAAGCTTTCTTT. It is translated as CASSFGTGWSTEAFF.

Of note for this clone: A much larger clone lies one base from this, so it may be a read error. The gene calls are TRBV27 and TRBJ2-7; TRBD2 agrees at 7 bases. Germline trimming cut 4 bases from V and 6 bases from J; bases unmatched to any gene: 12. Germline V gene sequence: CDR1 MNHEY, CDR2 SMNVEV (reference sequence). This CDR3 contains 15 residues. The CDR3 DNA sequence: TGTGCCAGCAGTTCGCTGGGGGGGAAGTGGTGCGAGCAGTACTTC. Its protein product is CASSSLGGKWCEQYF.

This clone was seen just once. The chain employs TRBV3-1 (or the pseudogene TRBV3-2) and TRBJ2-3; D unresolved. The CDR3 contains 13 residues. CDR1 LGHDT and CDR2 YNNKEL come from the germline V gene (reference sequence). V lost 4 bases, J lost 0 bases, and 5 bases lay in between. CDR3 sequence: CASSRYSTDTQYF. Here the CDR3 DNA reads TGTGCCAGCAGCCGTTATAGCACAGATACGCAGTATTTT.

The chain has TRBV30 and TRBJ1-4, with a weak D call TRBD1 (5 bases). Germline values: CDR1 GTSNPN, CDR2 SVGIG (reference sequence). The CDR3 covers 15 residues. The CDR3 sequence: CAFTGVPSKNEKLFF. CDR3 nucleotides: TGTGCATTTACAGGAGTACCCTCGAAGAATGAAAAACTGTTTTTT.

J is TRBJ2-5 and V is TRBV5-8, with 12 bases aligning to TRBD2. Germline lookup yields CDR1 SGHTS and CDR2 YDEGEE. This CDR3 comprises 15 residues. V was clipped by 4 bases and J by 2 bases; unmatched bases: 3. The CDR3 sequence: CASSLGTSGQETQYF. The CDR3 DNA is TGTGCCAGCAGCCTCGGGACTAGCGGGCAAGAGACCCAGTACTTC.

This clone was counted a single time. The chain carries TRBV4-2 and TRBJ1-2; 12 positions agree with TRBD1. The CDR3 has 16 residues. V was pared by 1 base and J by 3 bases, with 3 bases of the junction left unmatched. Germline values: CDR1 LGHNA, CDR2 YNFKEQ. Here the CDR3 DNA reads TGTGCCAGCAGCCAAGGGGGACAGGGGGCGGACTATGGCTACACCTTC. Translated, it gives CASSQGGQGADYGYTF.

The V and J genes are TRBV7-2 and TRBJ2-1, with D uncertain. Germline V gene lookup returns CDR1 SGHTA and CDR2 FQGNSA. This CDR3 has 13 residues. V was trimmed by 2 bases and J by 8 bases, leaving 10 bases between them. The CDR3, as DNA: TGTGCCAGCAGCTTAAATAAGTTGTATGAGCAGTTCTTC. Its translation is CASSLNKLYEQFF.